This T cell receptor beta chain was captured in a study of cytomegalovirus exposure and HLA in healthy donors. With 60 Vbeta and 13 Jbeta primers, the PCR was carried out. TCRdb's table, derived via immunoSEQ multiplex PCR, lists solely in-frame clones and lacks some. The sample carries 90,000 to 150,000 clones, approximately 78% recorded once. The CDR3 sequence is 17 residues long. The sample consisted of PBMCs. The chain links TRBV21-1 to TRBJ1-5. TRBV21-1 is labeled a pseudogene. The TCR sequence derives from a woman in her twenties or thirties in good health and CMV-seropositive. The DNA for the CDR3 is TGTGCCAGCAGCGGGACTAGGGGGTTTTTCAGCAATCAGCCCCAGCATTTT. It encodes CASSGTRGFFSNQPQHF.